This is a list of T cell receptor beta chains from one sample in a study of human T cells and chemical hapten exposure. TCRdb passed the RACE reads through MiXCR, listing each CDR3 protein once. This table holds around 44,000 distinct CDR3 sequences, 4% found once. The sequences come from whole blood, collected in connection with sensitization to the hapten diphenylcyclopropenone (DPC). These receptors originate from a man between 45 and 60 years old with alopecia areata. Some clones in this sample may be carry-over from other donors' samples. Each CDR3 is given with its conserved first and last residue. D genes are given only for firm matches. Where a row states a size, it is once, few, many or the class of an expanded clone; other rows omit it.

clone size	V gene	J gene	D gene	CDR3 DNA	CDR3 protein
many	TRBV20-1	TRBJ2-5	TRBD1	TGCAGTGCCTACACTGACAGGGCGGGCGAGACCCAGTACTTC	CSAYTDRAGETQYF
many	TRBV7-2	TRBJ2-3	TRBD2	TGTGCCAGCAGAACAACCGGGACTAGCGGGGGAGGGGGAGATACGCAGTATTTT	CASRTTGTSGGGGDTQYF
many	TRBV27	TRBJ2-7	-	TGTGCCAGCAGTTTAACCCCTTCCCAGGGTTTTTCCCACGAGCAGTACTTC	CASSLTPSQGFSHEQYF
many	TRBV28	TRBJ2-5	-	TGTGCCAGCAGTCCCCTTTGGGGCGCAGAGACCCAGTACTTC	CASSPLWGAETQYF
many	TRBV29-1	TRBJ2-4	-	TGCAGCGTCAACCCGGGACTGGGCAAAAACATTCAGTACTTC	CSVNPGLGKNIQYF
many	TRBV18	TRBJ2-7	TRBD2	TGTGCCAGCTCACCGACGGGGGGGCCCTACGAGCAGTACTTC	CASSPTGGPYEQYF
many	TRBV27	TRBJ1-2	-	TGTGCCAGCAGTTTAAGGGAAAACTATGGCTACACCTTC	CASSLRENYGYTF
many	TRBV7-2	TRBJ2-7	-	TGTGCCAGCAGCTCGTACTACGAGCAGTACTTC	CASSSYYEQYF
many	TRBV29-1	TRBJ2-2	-	TGCAGCGTTGAAGGACACGACTCTGGGGAGCTGTTTTTT	CSVEGHDSGELFF
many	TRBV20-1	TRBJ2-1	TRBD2	TGCAGTGCTAGAGACCTAGCGGGAGGGAGGACCGGGGATGAGCAGTTCTTC	CSARDLAGGRTGDEQFF
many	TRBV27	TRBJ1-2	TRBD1	TGTGCCAGCAGTTTAGGACAGGGGGGATATGGCTACACCTTC	CASSLGQGGYGYTF
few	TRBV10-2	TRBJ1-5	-	TGCGCCAGCAGTGGGTCGAAGGGGGAGCCCCAGCATTTT	CASSGSKGEPQHF
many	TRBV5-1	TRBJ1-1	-	TGCGCCAGCAGCTTGGAACAGAACACTGAAGCTTTCTTT	CASSLEQNTEAFF
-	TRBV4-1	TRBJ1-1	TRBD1	TGCGCCAGCAGCCTCCCCAGGGGGCGCCGGTCTGAAGCTTTCTTT	CASSLPRGRRSEAFF